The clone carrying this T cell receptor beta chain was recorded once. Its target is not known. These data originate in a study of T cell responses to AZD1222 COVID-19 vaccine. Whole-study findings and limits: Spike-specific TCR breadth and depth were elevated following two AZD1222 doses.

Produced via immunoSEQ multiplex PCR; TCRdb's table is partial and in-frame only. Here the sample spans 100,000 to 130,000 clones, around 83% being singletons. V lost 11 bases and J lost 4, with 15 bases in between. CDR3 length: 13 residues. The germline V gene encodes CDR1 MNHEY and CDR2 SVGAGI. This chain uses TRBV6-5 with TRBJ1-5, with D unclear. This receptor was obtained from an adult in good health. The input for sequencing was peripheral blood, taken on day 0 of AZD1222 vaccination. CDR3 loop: CASLGSLNQPQHF. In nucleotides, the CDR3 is TGTGCCTCACTCGGGTCCCTAAATCAGCCCCAGCATTTT.